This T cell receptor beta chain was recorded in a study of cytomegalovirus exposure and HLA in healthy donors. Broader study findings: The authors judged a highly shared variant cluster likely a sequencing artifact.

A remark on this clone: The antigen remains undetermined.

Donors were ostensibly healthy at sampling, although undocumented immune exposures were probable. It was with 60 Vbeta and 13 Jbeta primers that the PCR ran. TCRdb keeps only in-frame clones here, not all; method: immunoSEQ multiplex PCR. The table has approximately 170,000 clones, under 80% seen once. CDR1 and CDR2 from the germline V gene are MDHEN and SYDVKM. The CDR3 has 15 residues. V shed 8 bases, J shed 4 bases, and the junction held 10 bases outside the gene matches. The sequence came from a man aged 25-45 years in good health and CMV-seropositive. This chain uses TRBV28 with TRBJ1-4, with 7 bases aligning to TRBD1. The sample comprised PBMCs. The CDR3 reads CASGEYRGINEKLFF. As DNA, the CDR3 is TGTGCCAGCGGGGAGTACAGGGGAATTAATGAAAAACTGTTTTTT.